The 16 T cell receptor beta chains reported below all come from one sample, sequenced in a study of shared T cell receptors in the human thymus. Profiled with immunoSEQ multiplex PCR; TCRdb holds only in-frame clones, not every one. The repertoire includes hundreds of thousands of clones, around nine tenths of them detected once, and 0.01% sits in the top ten. The same data also contributed to another study, on human thymus T cells.

Sequences were obtained from thymocytes. These receptors were obtained from a boy in the first two years of life with a congenital heart defect.

The rearrangement uses TRBV28 and TRBJ2-5; 7 nucleotides line up with TRBD2. Germline V gene sequence: CDR1 MDHEN, CDR2 SYDVKM. The CDR3 consists of 14 residues. With 4 bases clipped from V and 1 base from J, the junction kept 3 bases outside the gene matches. CDR3 bases: TGTGCCAGCAGTTACAGGACTAGCCAAGAGACCCAGTACTTC. This codes for CASSYRTSQETQYF.

This sequence joins TRBV19 and TRBJ1-1, with D unresolved. Per the germline V gene, CDR1 is LNHDA and CDR2 is SQIVND (reference sequence). The CDR3 length is 15 residues. Trimming took 3 bases from V and 0 from J, leaving 11 bases between them. The CDR3: CASSIDQTMNTEAFF. CDR3 sequence (DNA): TGTGCCAGTAGTATTGACCAGACTATGAACACTGAAGCTTTCTTT.

The chain carries TRBV6-1 and TRBJ2-1; no firm D call. CDR1 and CDR2 (germline): MNHNS, SASEGT. This CDR3 region has 15 residues. Trimming left V 1 base short and J 4 bases short, with 11 bases between. This CDR3 is CASSEDALRYNEQFF. CDR3 coding DNA: TGTGCCAGCAGTGAAGACGCCCTGCGGTACAATGAGCAGTTCTTC.

The gene calls are TRBV20-1 and TRBJ2-4; perhaps TRBD1 as D (5 bases). V lost 5 bases, J lost 7 bases, and 9 bases lay in between. From germline, CDR1 is DFQATT and CDR2 SNEGSKA (reference sequence). The CDR3 sequence is 11 residues long. Here the CDR3 DNA reads TGCAGTGCTGAGAAGGGGAACATTCAGTACTTC. This sequence encodes CSAEKGNIQYF.

This clone was seen a few times. J is TRBJ2-1 and V is TRBV28, with 9 bases lining up with TRBD1. The CDR3 is 15 amino acids. The junction had 5 bases not matched to a gene; V was cut back by 6 bases and J by 2 bases. Germline V gene lookup returns CDR1 MDHEN and CDR2 SYDVKM. This CDR3 is CASSPQGAPYNEQFF. The CDR3 DNA is TGTGCCAGCAGCCCACAGGGGGCTCCCTACAATGAGCAGTTCTTC.

The V and J genes are TRBV7-6 and TRBJ2-7; the D gene is possibly TRBD1 (8 bases). The germline gives CDR1 SGHVS, CDR2 FNYEAQ. Trimming cost V 4 bases and J 1 base, with 14 bases left between them. The CDR3 covers 15 residues. The DNA for the CDR3 is TGTGCCAGCAGCTCGGACAGGGAGGGATCCTACGAGCAGTACTTC. Translating it yields CASSSDREGSYEQYF.

The chain employs TRBV11-2 and TRBJ2-7; TRBD1 might be the D (6 bases). The CDR3 contains 14 residues. Germline CDR1 SGHAT, CDR2 FQNNGV. Trimming cost V 5 bases and J 2 bases, with 13 bases left between them. DNA of the CDR3: TGTGCCAGCAGCCCAGGGACACGGCCCTACGAGCAGTACTTC. Amino acids: CASSPGTRPYEQYF.

The V and J genes are TRBV28 and TRBJ2-2; 8 bases fit TRBD2. V dropped 3 bases and J dropped 4; count of bases not matched to a gene: 31. The CDR3 has 24 residues. CDR1 MDHEN and CDR2 SYDVKM come from the germline V gene. CDR3 residues: CASSLKYPKSRQLAEVRVTGELFF. Here the CDR3 DNA reads TGTGCCAGCAGTTTGAAATATCCCAAAAGTCGGCAACTAGCGGAGGTACGGGTCACCGGGGAGCTGTTTTTT.

The rearrangement uses TRBV5-1 and TRBJ1-2; TRBD1 is a possible D gene (6 bases). CDR3 length equals 13 residues. Trimming took 4 bases from V and 5 from J, leaving 12 bases between them. The V gene's germline CDR1 is SGHRS and CDR2 YFSETQ. Written as DNA, the CDR3 is TGCGCCAGCAGCGTGGACAGTCGTTATGGCTACACCTTC. This gives the protein CASSVDSRYGYTF.

This rearrangement joins TRBV5-6 to TRBJ1-1; D not certain. The CDR3 is made up of 13 amino acids. V lost 4 bases to trimming and J lost 9 bases, with 16 bases between them. Germline-derived CDR1 and CDR2 are SGHDT and YYEEEE. The CDR3 DNA is TGTGCCAGCAGCCCCGGGAGTTCCAGCCAAGCTTTCTTT. It is translated as CASSPGSSSQAFF.

The genes are TRBV7-2 and TRBJ2-5; D perhaps matches TRBD1 (5 bases). V was cut by 5 bases and J by 2 bases, with 12 bases left in between. The CDR3 extends over 14 amino acids. CDR1 SGHTA and CDR2 FQGNSA come from the germline V gene. As DNA, the CDR3 is TGTGCCAGCAGCGTCTGCAGGGCACAAGAGACCCAGTACTTC. Translating it yields CASSVCRAQETQYF.

The V call is TRBV5-1, the J call TRBJ2-5, with TRBD1 matching over 8 bases. The V and J ends lost 2 bases and 4 bases, in that order; junction bases with no gene match: 10. The CDR3 sequence is 16 residues long. Germline V gives CDR1 SGHRS, CDR2 YFSETQ. DNA for the CDR3: TGCGCCAGCAGCTTAGGGGGTCAGGGGGCGAGAGAGACCCAGTACTTC. As protein: CASSLGGQGARETQYF.

This sequence joins TRBV25-1 and TRBJ1-5; the D gene is possibly TRBD1 (6 bases). The V end lost 3 bases, the J end lost 4 bases, and 10 bases lay between the germline ends. Germline V lookup: CDR1 MGHDK, CDR2 SYGVNS. The CDR3 length is 14 residues. The CDR3 region is CASSDWGRNQPQHF. The CDR3 bases are TGTGCCAGCAGTGACTGGGGGCGGAATCAGCCCCAGCATTTT. Full variable domain (remainder filled in from reference TRBV25-1 and TRBJ1-5): EADIYQTPRYLVIGTGKKITLECSQTMGHDKMYWYQQDPGMELHLIHYSYGVNSTEKGDLSSESTVSRIRTEHFPLTLESARPSHTSQYLCASSDWGRNQPQHFGDGTRLSIL.

This sequence joins TRBV12-5 and TRBJ2-1; TRBD1 is a possible D gene (5 bases). The V end was cut by 1 base, the J end by 0 bases, with 10 bases between. Germline assignment: CDR1 LGHNT and CDR2 FRNRAP. The CDR3 sequence is 16 residues long. Written as DNA, the CDR3 is TGTGCTAGTGGTTTGGAGGGGCTGAGCTCCTACAATGAGCAGTTCTTC. It specifies CASGLEGLSSYNEQFF.

The V gene is TRBV6-1, the J gene TRBJ2-7; perhaps TRBD1 as D (5 bases). The CDR3 length is 13 residues. The V and J ends lost 6 bases and 2 bases respectively, with 11 bases between them. Germline V gives CDR1 MNHNS, CDR2 SASEGT. The CDR3 reads CASSKSRAYEQYF. CDR3 nucleotide sequence: TGTGCCAGCAGCAAAAGCAGGGCCTACGAGCAGTACTTC.

This sequence joins TRBV4-1 and TRBJ1-2; possibly TRBD1 for D (6 bases). Trimming took 0 bases from V and 1 from J, leaving 9 bases between them. This CDR3 comprises 15 residues. Germline loops: CDR1 MGHRA, CDR2 YSYEKL. The CDR3 coding sequence is TGCGCCAGCAGCCAAGAAGGACAGCTTAACTATGGCTACACCTTC. Amino acids: CASSQEGQLNYGYTF.